These 28 T cell receptor beta chains share one sample of origin, sequenced in a study of T cells in Graves' hyperthyroidism and ophthalmopathy. The CDR3 regions of TCR beta were amplified from RNA transcripts. Primed by the HTBI set, a first-round RT-PCR was run on the TCR CDR3. TCRdb re-called the multiplex PCR reads with MiXCR, one entry per CDR3 protein. The table includes roughly 580,000 distinct CDR3 sequences, about 15% detected once. Sequencing was carried out using blood. These receptors were taken from a woman in her 30s with Graves' hyperthyroidism that later progressed to Graves' ophthalmopathy.

This rearrangement joins TRBV2 to TRBJ2-1; 10 bases map to TRBD1. CDR1 is SNHLY, CDR2 FYNNEI, per germline. The CDR3 runs to 14 residues. The J segment lost 8 bases and the V segment lost 5 bases, leaving 6 bases of the junction unmatched. Written as DNA, the CDR3 is TGTGCCAGCAGTCTCCGGGACAGGGGCGATGAGCAGTTCTTC. Translated, it gives CASSLRDRGDEQFF.

This clonotype was detected a few times. CDR3 in DNA: TGCAGTGCTAGAGTTGACGGAGGAGATACGCAGTATTTT. Translation: CSARVDGGDTQYF. This rearrangement joins TRBV20-1 to TRBJ2-3, with D perhaps TRBD2 (5 bases). The ends were cut back, 1 base at V and 5 bases at J, with 10 bases in the middle. The CDR3 has 13 amino acids. Germline CDR1 and CDR2: DFQATT and SNEGSKA (reference sequence).

This clonotype was seen many times. The J gene is TRBJ2-1, the V gene TRBV30; D gene ambiguous. CDR1 and CDR2 (germline): GTSNPN, SVGIG (reference sequence). This CDR3 has 12 amino acids. Between the trimmed V and J ends, which lost 4 bases and 8 bases, there was a span of 12 bases. The CDR3 DNA reads as TGTGCCTGGATGAGGTGGATCGATGAGCAGTTCTTC. This translates into CAWMRWIDEQFF.

This clonotype appeared many times. This chain uses TRBV27 with TRBJ1-6, with TRBD1 identical over 11 bases. Trimming cost V 4 bases and J 7 bases; bases outside gene matches: 3. This CDR3 comprises 15 residues. Germline values: CDR1 MNHEY, CDR2 SMNVEV (reference sequence). CDR3 DNA sequence: TGTGCCAGCAGTTACGGGACAGGGGGAAATTCACCCCTCCACTTT. Translating it yields CASSYGTGGNSPLHF.

This clonotype appeared a few times. Mismatch with germline at one junction end may stem from a read error. The chain links TRBV7-7 to TRBJ2-2; 8 positions agree with TRBD1. This CDR3 region has 14 residues. The germline V gene has CDR1 SSHAT and CDR2 FNYEAQ (reference sequence). CDR3 protein: CASSFATGAGELFF. The DNA of the CDR3 is TGTGCTAGCAGCTTTGCGACAGGGGCCGGGGAGCTGTTTTTT.

V is TRBV5-5 and J is TRBJ1-3; TRBD1 might be the D (5 bases). CDR3 length: 16 amino acids. In germline, CDR1 is SGHKS, CDR2 YYEKEE (reference sequence). Trimming took off 4 bases at V and 0 bases at J, with 14 bases between the two ends. The CDR3 DNA reads TGTGCCAGCAGCCAGGGACTCTCCTCCTCTGGAAACACCATATATTTT. Protein: CASSQGLSSSGNTIYF. The whole variable domain, filled in from reference TRBV5-5 and TRBJ1-3, reads DAGVTQSPTHLIKTRGQQVTLRCSPISGHKSVSWYQQVLGQGPQFIFQYYEKEERGRGNFPDRFSARQFPNYSSELNVNALLLGDSALYLCASSQGLSSSGNTIYFGEGSWLTVV.

This clonotype was counted only a few times. The chain uses TRBV6-4 and TRBJ2-3; 14 bases match TRBD2. CDR3 size: 17 residues. Germline CDR1 and CDR2: MRHNA and SNTAGT. V shed 2 bases and J 6 bases; nucleotides not matched to a gene: 7. CDR3 protein: CASSDPGTSGRFDTQYF. CDR3 nucleotide sequence: TGTGCCAGCAGTGACCCAGGGACTAGCGGGAGATTTGATACGCAGTATTTT.

CDR3: CASSLVGGGQQDTQYF. CDR3 DNA: TGTGCCAGCAGCTTAGTGGGGGGAGGGCAACAAGATACGCAGTATTTT. The V and J genes are TRBV7-2 and TRBJ2-3; TRBD2 matches at 7 bases. The V and J ends lost 1 base and 5 bases, in that order; junction bases with no gene match: 9. Germline V gene data show CDR1 as SGHTA and CDR2 as FQGNSA. CDR3 size: 16 residues.

This clonotype was seen only a few times. The chain carries TRBV19 and TRBJ1-5, with 10 bases matching TRBD1. Losses at the gene ends were 7 bases for V and 4 bases for J; bases not matched to a gene: 7. Looked up from germline, CDR1 is LNHDA and CDR2 is SQIVND (reference sequence). The CDR3 has 15 residues. The CDR3 DNA reads TGTGCCAGTACCGGGGACAGGGGTGAAAATCAGCCCCAGCATTTT. Translated, it gives CASTGDRGENQPQHF. The full variable domain, in which reference TRBV19 and TRBJ1-5 provide the parts outside the CDR3, is DGGITQSPKYLFRKEGQNVTLSCEQNLNHDAMYWYRQDPGQGLRLIYYSQIVNDFQKGDIAEGYSVSREKKESFPLTVTSAQKNPTAFYLCASTGDRGENQPQHFGDGTRLSIL.

Many counts were recorded for this clonotype. In nucleotides, the CDR3 is TGTGCCAGCAGCCGCAGACTAGCGGGCACAGATACGCAGTATTTT. Translated: CASSRRLAGTDTQYF. This chain uses TRBV11-3 with TRBJ2-3; 9 bases match TRBD2. Germline V lookup: CDR1 SGHNT, CDR2 YENEEA. The CDR3 extends over 15 amino acids. With V trimmed by 5 bases and J by 1 base, 4 bases remained unmatched.

Regarding this clonotype: A single base separates this from a much larger clone, so it may be a read error. This chain connects TRBV12-5 to TRBJ2-1; no reliable D call. Germline CDR1 is LGHNT and CDR2 is FRNRAP. This CDR3 comprises 14 residues. CDR3 sequence reads: CASGPGSSYNGQFF. As DNA, the CDR3 is TGTGCTAGTGGCCCCGGAAGCTCCTACAATGGGCAGTTCTTC.

This clonotype appeared many times. This rearrangement joins TRBV7-2 to TRBJ2-7; no clear D gene. V dropped 7 bases and J dropped 0 bases, with 13 bases sitting between them. CDR3 size: 14 residues. CDR1 SGHTA and CDR2 FQGNSA come from the germline V gene. CDR3 sequence reads: CASTLGPDSYEQYF. The CDR3 nucleotides read TGTGCCAGCACCCTCGGCCCGGACTCCTACGAGCAGTACTTC.

The sample holds many counts of this clonotype. The rearrangement links TRBV14 to TRBJ2-1, with D unresolved. The germline CDR1 and CDR2 sequences are SGHDN and FVKESK. V lost 6 bases to trimming and J lost 5 bases, with 11 bases between them. This CDR3 spans 13 amino acids. Here the CDR3 DNA reads TGTGCCAGCAGAGCGCTAAGTGACAATGAGCAGTTCTTC. Protein product: CASRALSDNEQFF. Full variable domain (outside the CDR3, taken from reference TRBV14 and TRBJ2-1): EAGVTQFPSHSVIEKGQTVTLRCDPISGHDNLYWYRRVMGKEIKFLLHFVKESKQDESGMPNNRFLAERTGGTYSTLKVQPAELEDSGVYFCASRALSDNEQFFGPGTRLTVL.

This clonotype showed up just a few times. V is TRBV11-3 and J is TRBJ1-6, with D unresolved. V gave up 3 bases and J gave up 7 bases, with 13 bases separating them. Germline V gene data show CDR1 as SGHNT and CDR2 as YENEEA. The CDR3 sequence is 15 residues long. CDR3 in DNA: TGTGCCAGCAGCTTTGGGGTGGCCCTGAATTCACCCCTCCACTTT. This sequence encodes CASSFGVALNSPLHF. Full variable domain (remainder filled in from reference TRBV11-3 and TRBJ1-6): EAGVVQSPRYKIIEKKQPVAFWCNPISGHNTLYWYLQNLGQGPELLIRYENEEAVDDSQLPKDRFSAERLKGVDSTLKIQPAELGDSAVYLCASSFGVALNSPLHFGNGTRLTVT.

Comment on this clonotype: This may stem from a read error, because a much larger clone lies one nucleotide away. Here the CDR3 omits its conserved ending phenylalanine or tryptophan, so a read error is the likely source. This chain joins TRBV24-1 and TRBJ2-5; TRBD1 or TRBD2 may be the D gene (6 bases each). Germline CDR1 is KGHDR and CDR2 is SFDVKD. V lost 2 bases and J lost 2, with 17 bases in between. There are 17 residues in the CDR3. The CDR3 DNA reads TGTGCCACCAGTGATTGGGGGGCGGGACGGAAACAAGAGACCCAGTACCTC. It encodes CATSDWGAGRKQETQYL.

The chain links TRBV18 to TRBJ1-1, with 8 nucleotides matching TRBD1. Per the germline V gene, CDR1 is KGHSH and CDR2 is LQKENI. Unmatched junction bases numbered 11, after V lost 3 bases and J lost 2 bases. The CDR3 loop spans 17 amino acids. The CDR3 bases are TGTGCCAGCTCACCGTGGGACAGGTCCTTGACAAACACTGAAGCTTTCTTT. Translated: CASSPWDRSLTNTEAFF.

This clonotype was recorded at least ten times. This rearrangement joins TRBV29-1 to TRBJ2-3; D not resolved. Looked up from germline, CDR1 is SQVTM and CDR2 is ANQGSEA. The ends were cut back, 5 bases at V and 3 bases at J, with 9 bases in the middle. CDR3 length: 12 residues. CDR3 region: CSVPDKTDTQYF. As DNA, the CDR3 is TGCAGCGTTCCTGACAAGACAGATACGCAGTATTTT.

The sample holds many counts of this clonotype. V gene TRBV15 combines with J gene TRBJ1-1; a possible D gene is TRBD1 (5 bases). CDR1 and CDR2 (germline): LNHNV, YYDKDF (reference sequence). The CDR3 totals 14 residues. V shed 4 bases and J shed 3 bases, with 12 bases lying between them. The CDR3 coding sequence is TGTGCCACCAGCATGGGGACGAGGCACACTGAAGCTTTCTTT. It yields the protein CATSMGTRHTEAFF. Combining the CDR3 with reference TRBV15 and TRBJ1-1 gives the whole variable domain DAMVIQNPRYQVTQFGKPVTLSCSQTLNHNVMYWYQQKSSQAPKLLFHYYDKDFNNEADTPDNFQSRRPNTSFCFLDIRSPGLGDTAMYLCATSMGTRHTEAFFGQGTRLTVV.

This clonotype was detected many times. J is TRBJ2-7 and V is TRBV6-2 or TRBV6-3; 10 bases map to TRBD2. V dropped 2 bases and J dropped 4; count of bases not matched to a gene: 14. Looked up from germline, CDR1 is MNHEY and CDR2 is SVGEGT. This CDR3 contains 18 residues. The CDR3 region is CASSYVPAAGLAPYEQYF. CDR3 nucleotide sequence: TGTGCCAGCAGTTACGTCCCCGCCGCGGGACTAGCGCCGTACGAGCAGTACTTC.

This clonotype has only a few counts. The V call is TRBV12-3 or TRBV12-4, the J call TRBJ2-2; TRBD2 might be the D (6 bases). The CDR3 is 14 amino acids. Trimming removed 6 bases from V and 1 base from J, with 9 bases in between. For the CDR3, the DNA is TGTGCCAGCAGGGAGGGCTTGAACACCGGGGAGCTGTTTTTT. Encoded protein: CASREGLNTGELFF.

In its sample, this clonotype was seen many times. The genes are TRBV29-1 and TRBJ1-1; 9 positions match TRBD1. This CDR3 is built from 15 residues. V dropped 8 bases and J dropped 0; count of bases not matched to a gene: 10. Germline V CDR1 and CDR2: SQVTM, ANQGSEA. The CDR3 nucleotides read TGCAGCTTGGGACAGGGAGACAACATGAACACTGAAGCTTTCTTT. Translation gives CSLGQGDNMNTEAFF.

This clonotype was detected only a few times. The V call is TRBV18, the J call TRBJ1-5, with no clear D. The CDR3 covers 16 residues. V dropped 0 bases and J dropped 2 bases, with 11 bases sitting between them. The V gene's germline CDR1 is KGHSH and CDR2 LQKENI. The CDR3 bases are TGTGCCAGCTCACCACCTGCCAGTATGGGCAATCAGCCCCAGCATTTT. Residues: CASSPPASMGNQPQHF. Combining the CDR3 with reference TRBV18 and TRBJ1-5 gives the whole variable domain NAGVMQNPRHLVRRRGQEARLRCSPMKGHSHVYWYRQLPEEGLKFMVYLQKENIIDESGMPKERFSAEFPKEGPSILRIQQVVRGDSAAYFCASSPPASMGNQPQHFGDGTRLSIL.

This rearrangement joins TRBV7-6 to TRBJ2-5; D is ambiguous. Per germline, CDR1 SGHVS and CDR2 FNYEAQ. This CDR3 spans 17 amino acids. V was shortened by 8 bases and J by 1 base, with 23 bases between the two germline ends. DNA for the CDR3: TGTGCCAGCTCTCCCGAAGGCAGCCTCGACCTCCAAGAGACCCAGTACTTC. Amino acids: CASSPEGSLDLQETQYF.

The table lists this clonotype with many counts. This chain uses TRBV6-2 or TRBV6-3 with TRBJ1-2; the match to TRBD1 covers 8 bases. The length of the CDR3 is 14 residues. V lost 6 bases, J lost 2 bases, and 5 bases stayed unmatched. The germline gives CDR1 MNHEY, CDR2 SVGEGT. CDR3 sequence reads: CASRPGQGNYGYTF. The DNA for the CDR3 is TGTGCCAGCAGACCTGGACAGGGCAACTATGGCTACACCTTC.

This clonotype was observed at least ten times. This chain uses TRBV3-1 with TRBJ1-5, with no clear D. V lost 3 bases and J lost 7, with 7 bases in between. Germline CDR1 LGHDT, CDR2 YNNKEL (reference sequence). This CDR3 contains 12 residues. CDR3 loop: CASSHKGQPQHF. The CDR3 DNA sequence: TGTGCCAGCAGCCACAAGGGCCAGCCCCAGCATTTT.

This clonotype was picked up a small number of times. The chain uses TRBV5-4 and TRBJ2-1, with 9 bases lining up with TRBD2. The CDR3 loop spans 14 amino acids. Per germline, CDR1 SGHNT and CDR2 YYREEE (reference sequence). The V segment lost 7 bases and the J segment 8 bases; nucleotides outside the gene matches: 10. In DNA, the CDR3 is TGTGCCAGCTCTTCGACTAGCGGTACAGATGAGCAGTTCTTC. This sequence encodes CASSSTSGTDEQFF. Full variable domain (outside the CDR3, taken from reference TRBV5-4 and TRBJ2-1): ETGVTQSPTHLIKTRGQQVTLRCSSQSGHNTVSWYQQALGQGPQFIFQYYREEENGRGNFPPRFSGLQFPNYSSELNVNALELDDSALYLCASSSTSGTDEQFFGPGTRLTVL.

This clonotype was seen ten or more times. This chain uses TRBV12-3 or TRBV12-4 with TRBJ2-3, with a tentative D call TRBD2 (6 bases). The CDR3 is 14 amino acids. V was pared by 6 bases and J by 6 bases, with 16 bases between. As DNA, the CDR3 is TGTGCCAGCAGCCAAGCCGGACTAAGGGATACGCAGTATTTT. Protein: CASSQAGLRDTQYF.

In this sample, this clonotype turned up many times. CDR3 nucleotide sequence: TGTGCCAGCAGCCATCTCGACGAGGCTTTCTTT. Translating gives CASSHLDEAFF. The chain couples TRBV3-1 to TRBJ1-1; no reliable D call. The germline V gene encodes CDR1 LGHDT and CDR2 YNNKEL (reference sequence). CDR3 length equals 11 residues. V lost 3 bases and J lost 11, with 10 bases in between.